The source of this T cell receptor beta chain is a study of human T cells and chemical hapten exposure. Per the original methods: Around 97,000 TCRs per sample was the median, with a range of about 20,000 to 690,600. MiXCR was run by TCRdb on the RACE reads, yielding one entry per CDR3 protein. None of the V and J calls come from the authors' own analysis; TCRdb made them. This repertoire shows around 330,000 distinct CDR3 sequences, roughly 6% found once; its top ten account for around 8.8%. This clonotype was recorded a few times. Its antigen is unidentified. The time point denotes: pre-sensitization, week 0. Regarding treatment: therapeutic diphenylcyclopropenone sensitization with weekly scalp DPC. People who gave samples had alopecia, were 18 to 70 years old, and were suitable for DPC. Before extraction, the whole blood was not fractionated, and total RNA was taken from it. Study-wide results and limits: High-frequency TCRs, those above 1 in 1000, stayed the same after DPC sensitization.

The V and J ends lost 1 base and 4 bases respectively, with 18 bases between them. The CDR3 has 17 residues. CDR1 is LNHNV and CDR2 is YYDKDF in the germline V gene (reference sequence). This receptor was identified in a woman between 18 and 29 years old with alopecia areata. Some clones in this sample may be carry-over from other donors' samples. The sample was whole blood, taken in connection with sensitization to the hapten diphenylcyclopropenone (DPC). The genes are TRBV15 and TRBJ2-3, with D possibly matching TRBD1 (5 bases). In nucleotides, the CDR3 is TGTGCCACCAGCAGAGGCCCTGACAGAGGACGACCAGATACGCAGTATTTT. This encodes CATSRGPDRGRPDTQYF.